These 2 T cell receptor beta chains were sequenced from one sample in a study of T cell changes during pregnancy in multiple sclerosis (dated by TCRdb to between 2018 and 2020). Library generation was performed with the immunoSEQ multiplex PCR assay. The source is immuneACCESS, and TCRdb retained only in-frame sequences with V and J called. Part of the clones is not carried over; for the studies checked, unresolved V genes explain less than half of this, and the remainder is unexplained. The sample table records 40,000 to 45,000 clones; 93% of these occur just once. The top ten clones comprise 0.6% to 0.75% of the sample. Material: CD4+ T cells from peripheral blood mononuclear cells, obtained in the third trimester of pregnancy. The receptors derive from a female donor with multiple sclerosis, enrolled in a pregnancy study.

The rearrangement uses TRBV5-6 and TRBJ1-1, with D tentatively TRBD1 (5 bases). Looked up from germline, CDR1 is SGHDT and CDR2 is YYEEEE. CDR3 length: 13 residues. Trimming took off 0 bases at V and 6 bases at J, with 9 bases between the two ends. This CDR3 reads CASSLGGGAEAFF. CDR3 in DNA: TGTGCCAGCAGCTTGGGCGGGGGTGCTGAAGCTTTCTTT.

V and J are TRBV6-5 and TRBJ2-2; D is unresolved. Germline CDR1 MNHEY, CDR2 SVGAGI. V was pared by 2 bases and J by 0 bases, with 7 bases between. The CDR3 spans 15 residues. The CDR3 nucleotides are TGTGCCAGCAGTTACGCAGGCGCGAACACCGGGGAGCTGTTTTTT. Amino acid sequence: CASSYAGANTGELFF.